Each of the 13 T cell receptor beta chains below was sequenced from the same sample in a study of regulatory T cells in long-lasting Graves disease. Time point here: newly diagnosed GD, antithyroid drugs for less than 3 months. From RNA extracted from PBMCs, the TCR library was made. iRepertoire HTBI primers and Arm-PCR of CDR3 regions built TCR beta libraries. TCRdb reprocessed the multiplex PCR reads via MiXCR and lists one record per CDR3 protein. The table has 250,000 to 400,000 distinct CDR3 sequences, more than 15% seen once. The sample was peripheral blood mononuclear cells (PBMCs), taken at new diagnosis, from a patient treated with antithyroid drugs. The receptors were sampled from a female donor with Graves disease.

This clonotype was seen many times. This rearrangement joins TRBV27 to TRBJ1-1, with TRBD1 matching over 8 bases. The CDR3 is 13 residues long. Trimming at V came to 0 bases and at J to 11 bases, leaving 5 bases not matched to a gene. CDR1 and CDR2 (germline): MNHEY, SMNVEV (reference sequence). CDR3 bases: TGTGCCAGCAGTTTATCAGACAGGGGCTGGGCTTTCTTT. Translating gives CASSLSDRGWAFF.

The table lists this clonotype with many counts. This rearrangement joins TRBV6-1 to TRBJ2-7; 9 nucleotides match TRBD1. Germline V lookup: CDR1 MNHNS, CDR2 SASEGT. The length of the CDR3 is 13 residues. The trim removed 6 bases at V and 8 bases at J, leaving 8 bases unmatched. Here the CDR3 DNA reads TGTGCCAGCAGACCGGGACAGGGACTTCAGCAGTACTTC. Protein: CASRPGQGLQQYF.

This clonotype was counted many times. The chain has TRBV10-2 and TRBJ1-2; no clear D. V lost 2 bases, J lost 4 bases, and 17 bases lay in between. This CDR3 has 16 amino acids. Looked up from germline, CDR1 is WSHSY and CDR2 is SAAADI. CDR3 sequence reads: CASSEPQLGWGYGYTF. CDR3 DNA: TGCGCCAGCAGTGAGCCTCAGCTGGGATGGGGCTATGGCTACACCTTC.

In nucleotides, the CDR3 is TGTGCCAGCAGCTCAGACGGGGGGGTTCGGGCCTACGAGCAGTACTTC. Residues: CASSSDGGVRAYEQYF. The chain is built from TRBV7-2 and TRBJ2-7, with 8 positions matching TRBD2. CDR1 is SGHTA and CDR2 is FQGNSA in the germline V gene. This CDR3 contains 16 residues. J was trimmed by 2 bases and V by 4 bases; bases with no gene match: 10.

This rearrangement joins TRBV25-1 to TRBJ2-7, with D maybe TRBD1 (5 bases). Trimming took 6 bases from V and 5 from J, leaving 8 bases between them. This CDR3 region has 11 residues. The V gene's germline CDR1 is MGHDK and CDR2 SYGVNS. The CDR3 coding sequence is TGTGCCAGCAGCAGGGCTGACGAGCAGTACTTC. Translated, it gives CASSRADEQYF.

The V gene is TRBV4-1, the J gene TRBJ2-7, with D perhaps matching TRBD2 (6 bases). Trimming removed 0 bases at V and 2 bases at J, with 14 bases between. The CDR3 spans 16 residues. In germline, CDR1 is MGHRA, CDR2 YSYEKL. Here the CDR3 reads CASSQDGGRPTYEQYF. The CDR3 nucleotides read TGCGCCAGCAGCCAAGATGGAGGGAGACCTACCTACGAGCAGTACTTC.

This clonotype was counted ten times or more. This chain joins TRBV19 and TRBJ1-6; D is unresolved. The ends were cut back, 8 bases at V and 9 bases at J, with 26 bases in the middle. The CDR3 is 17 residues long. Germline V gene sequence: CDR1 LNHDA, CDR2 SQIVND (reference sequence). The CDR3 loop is CASGRPPGFLESSPLHF. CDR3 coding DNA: TGTGCCAGTGGGAGACCCCCCGGGTTCCTGGAGAGTTCACCCCTCCACTTT.

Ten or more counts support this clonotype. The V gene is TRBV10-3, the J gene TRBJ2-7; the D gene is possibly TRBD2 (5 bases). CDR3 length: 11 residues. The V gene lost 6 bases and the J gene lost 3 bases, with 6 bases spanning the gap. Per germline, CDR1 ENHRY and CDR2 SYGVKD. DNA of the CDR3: TGTGCCATCAGCGGGAACTACGAGCAGTACTTC. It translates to CAISGNYEQYF.

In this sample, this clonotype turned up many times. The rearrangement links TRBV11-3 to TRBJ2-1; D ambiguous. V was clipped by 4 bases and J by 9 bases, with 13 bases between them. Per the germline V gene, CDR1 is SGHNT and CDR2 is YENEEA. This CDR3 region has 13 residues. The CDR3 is CASSSGFLGEQFF. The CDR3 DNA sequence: TGTGCCAGCAGCTCTGGATTCCTAGGTGAGCAGTTCTTC. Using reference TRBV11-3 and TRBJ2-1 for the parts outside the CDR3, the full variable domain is EAGVVQSPRYKIIEKKQPVAFWCNPISGHNTLYWYLQNLGQGPELLIRYENEEAVDDSQLPKDRFSAERLKGVDSTLKIQPAELGDSAVYLCASSSGFLGEQFFGPGTRLTVL.

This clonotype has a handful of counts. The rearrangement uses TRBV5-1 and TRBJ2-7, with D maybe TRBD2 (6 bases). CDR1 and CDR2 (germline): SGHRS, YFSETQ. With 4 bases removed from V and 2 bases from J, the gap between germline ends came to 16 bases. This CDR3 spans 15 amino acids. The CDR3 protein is CASSRGLRAAYEQYF. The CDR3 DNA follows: TGCGCCAGCAGCCGCGGACTAAGAGCGGCCTACGAGCAGTACTTC.

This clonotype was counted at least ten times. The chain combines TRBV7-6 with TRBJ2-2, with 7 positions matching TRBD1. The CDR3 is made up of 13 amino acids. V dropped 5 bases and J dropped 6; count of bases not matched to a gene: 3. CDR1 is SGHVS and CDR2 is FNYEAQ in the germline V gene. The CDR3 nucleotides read TGTGCCAGCAGCGCGACAGGGCCCGGGGAGCTGTTTTTT. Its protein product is CASSATGPGELFF.

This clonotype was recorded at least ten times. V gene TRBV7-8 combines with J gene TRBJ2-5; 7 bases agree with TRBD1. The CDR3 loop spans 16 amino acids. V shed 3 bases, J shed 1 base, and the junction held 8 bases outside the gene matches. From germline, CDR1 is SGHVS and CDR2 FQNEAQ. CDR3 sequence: CASSLGGQAAQETQYF. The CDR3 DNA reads TGTGCCAGCAGCTTGGGTGGACAGGCCGCCCAAGAGACCCAGTACTTC.

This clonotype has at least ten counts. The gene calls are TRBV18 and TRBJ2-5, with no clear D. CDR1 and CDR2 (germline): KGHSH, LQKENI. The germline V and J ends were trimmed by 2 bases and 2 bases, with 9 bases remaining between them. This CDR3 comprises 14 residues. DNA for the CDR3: TGTGCCAGCTCACCAAACACTATACAAGAGACCCAGTACTTC. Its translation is CASSPNTIQETQYF.